The next 5 T cell receptor beta chains were all read from a single sample in a study of blood T cell repertoires in COVID-19. The table came from immunoSEQ multiplex PCR; TCRdb's copy has only in-frame clones and leaves some out. There are just under 250,000 clones in the sample; 70% to 90% occur only once, and just over 3% lies in the top ten. What was sequenced was peripheral blood. These receptors originate from a woman aged 30 to 39 who had recovered from COVID-19.

This clone came up once. The genes are TRBV9 and TRBJ2-7; the match to TRBD2 covers 8 bases. The CDR3 is made up of 14 amino acids. Losses at the gene ends were 5 bases for V and 4 bases for J; bases not matched to a gene: 8. CDR1 is SGDLS, CDR2 YYNGEE, per germline. The CDR3 spells CASSSAGGRYEQYF. DNA for the CDR3: TGTGCCAGCAGTTCTGCGGGGGGCCGATACGAGCAGTACTTC. Supplemented by reference TRBV9 and TRBJ2-7, the full variable domain reads DSGVTQTPKHLITATGQRVTLRCSPRSGDLSVYWYQQSLDQGLQFLIQYYNGEERAKGNILERFSAQQFPDLHSELNLSSLELGDSALYFCASSSAGGRYEQYFGPGTRLTVT.

The J gene is TRBJ2-2, the V gene TRBV7-9; a possible D gene is TRBD2 (7 bases). In germline, CDR1 is SEHNR, CDR2 FQNEAQ (reference sequence). With 3 bases removed from V and 7 bases from J, the gap between germline ends came to 15 bases. The CDR3 has 15 amino acids. CDR3 nucleotides: TGTGCCAGCAGCTTCGGCGGGGGCCTCGTCGGGGAGCTGTTTTTT. Translated, it gives CASSFGGGLVGELFF.

The V call is TRBV19, the J call TRBJ2-3; 11 bases map to TRBD2. The CDR3 is 18 residues long. J gave up 0 bases and V 2 bases, and 7 bases lay outside the gene matches. The germline V gene encodes CDR1 LNHDA and CDR2 SQIVND (reference sequence). The CDR3 DNA reads as TGTGCCAGTAGTATAACTAGCGGGGGCACCTCTAGCACAGATACGCAGTATTTT. The encoded protein is CASSITSGGTSSTDTQYF.

This chain connects TRBV7-2 to TRBJ1-5, with unresolved D. Germline CDR1 reads SGHTA; CDR2 reads FQGNSA. The germline V and J ends were trimmed by 5 bases and 2 bases, with 10 bases remaining between them. This CDR3 region has 14 residues. Here the CDR3 reads CASSIRSGNQPQHF. The CDR3 coding sequence is TGTGCCAGCAGCATAAGGAGCGGCAATCAGCCCCAGCATTTT.

In this sample, this clone turned up once. The chain has TRBV10-1 and TRBJ2-7, with D possibly matching TRBD2 (6 bases). Germline CDR1 WNHNN, CDR2 SYGVQD (reference sequence). The CDR3 covers 14 residues. The ends were cut back, 10 bases at V and 5 bases at J, with 21 bases in the middle. CDR3 DNA sequence: TGCGCCATCACCCCCGCGGGGATGGGCGACGAGCAGTACTTC. It translates to CAITPAGMGDEQYF.